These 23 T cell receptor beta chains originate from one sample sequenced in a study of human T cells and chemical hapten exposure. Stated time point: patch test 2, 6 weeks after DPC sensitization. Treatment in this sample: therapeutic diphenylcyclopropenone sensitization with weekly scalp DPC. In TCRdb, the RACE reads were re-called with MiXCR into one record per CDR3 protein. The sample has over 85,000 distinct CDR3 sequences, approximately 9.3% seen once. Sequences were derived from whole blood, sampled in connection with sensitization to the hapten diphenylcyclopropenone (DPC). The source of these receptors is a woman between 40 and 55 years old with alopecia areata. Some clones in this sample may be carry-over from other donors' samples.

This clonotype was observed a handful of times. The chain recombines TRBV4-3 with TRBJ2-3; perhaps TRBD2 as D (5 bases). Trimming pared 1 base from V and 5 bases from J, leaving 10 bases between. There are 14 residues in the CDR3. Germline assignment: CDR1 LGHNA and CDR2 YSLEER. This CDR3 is CASSQGQAVDTQYF. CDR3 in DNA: TGCGCCAGCAGCCAAGGTCAAGCGGTAGATACGCAGTATTTT.

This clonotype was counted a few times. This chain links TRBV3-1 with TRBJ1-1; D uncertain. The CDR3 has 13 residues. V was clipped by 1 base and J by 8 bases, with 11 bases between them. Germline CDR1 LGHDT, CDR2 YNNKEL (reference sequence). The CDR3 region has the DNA TGTGCCAGCAGCCAAGTCCCCCAAACAGAAGCTTTCTTT. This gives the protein CASSQVPQTEAFF.

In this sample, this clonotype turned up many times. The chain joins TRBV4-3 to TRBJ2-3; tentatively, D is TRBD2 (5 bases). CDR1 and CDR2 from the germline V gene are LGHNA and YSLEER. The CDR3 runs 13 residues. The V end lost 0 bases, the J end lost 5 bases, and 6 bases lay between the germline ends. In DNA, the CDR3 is TGCGCCAGCAGCCAAGACGAGGGAGATACGCAGTATTTT. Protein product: CASSQDEGDTQYF.

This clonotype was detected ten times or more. Here the CDR3 reads CSAKFPGPSAGEQYF. In nucleotides, the CDR3 is TGCAGTGCTAAGTTTCCGGGACCCTCCGCAGGCGAGCAGTACTTC. V gene TRBV20-1 combines with J gene TRBJ2-7; D tentatively reads TRBD1 or TRBD2 (5 bases each). Germline V gives CDR1 DFQATT, CDR2 SNEGSKA (reference sequence). Trimming took off 4 bases at V and 6 bases at J, with 22 bases between the two ends. The CDR3 covers 15 residues.

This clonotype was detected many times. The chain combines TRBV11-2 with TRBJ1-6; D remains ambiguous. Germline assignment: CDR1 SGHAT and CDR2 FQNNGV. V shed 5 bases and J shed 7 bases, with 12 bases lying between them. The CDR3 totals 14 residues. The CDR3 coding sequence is TGTGCCAGCAGCACAGTTATCGGAAATTCACCCCTCCACTTT. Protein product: CASSTVIGNSPLHF.

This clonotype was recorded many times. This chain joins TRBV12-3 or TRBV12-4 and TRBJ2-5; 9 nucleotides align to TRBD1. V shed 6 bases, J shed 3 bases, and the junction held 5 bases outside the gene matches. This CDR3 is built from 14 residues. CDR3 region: CASRGQGPKETQYF. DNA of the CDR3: TGTGCCAGCAGGGGACAGGGACCCAAAGAGACCCAGTACTTC.

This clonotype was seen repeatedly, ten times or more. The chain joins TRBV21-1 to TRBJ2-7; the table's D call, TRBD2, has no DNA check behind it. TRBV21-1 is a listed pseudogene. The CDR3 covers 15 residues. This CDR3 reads CASSNLAGSGDEQYF. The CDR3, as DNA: TGTGCCAGCAGCAACCTAGCGGGGTCCGGGGACGAGCAGTACTTC.

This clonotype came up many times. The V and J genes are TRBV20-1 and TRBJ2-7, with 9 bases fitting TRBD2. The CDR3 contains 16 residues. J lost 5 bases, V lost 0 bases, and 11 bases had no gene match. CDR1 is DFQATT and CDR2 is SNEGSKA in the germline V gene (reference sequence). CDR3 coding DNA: TGCAGTGCTAGAGATCCCCGCCCTAGCGGGATCCACGAGCAGTACTTC. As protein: CSARDPRPSGIHEQYF.

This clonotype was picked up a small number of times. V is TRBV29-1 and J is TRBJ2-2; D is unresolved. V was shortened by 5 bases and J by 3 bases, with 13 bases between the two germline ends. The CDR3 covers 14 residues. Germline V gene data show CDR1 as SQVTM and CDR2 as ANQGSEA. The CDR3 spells CSVTFDFYTGELFF. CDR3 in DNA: TGCAGCGTTACCTTTGACTTTTACACCGGGGAGCTGTTTTTT.

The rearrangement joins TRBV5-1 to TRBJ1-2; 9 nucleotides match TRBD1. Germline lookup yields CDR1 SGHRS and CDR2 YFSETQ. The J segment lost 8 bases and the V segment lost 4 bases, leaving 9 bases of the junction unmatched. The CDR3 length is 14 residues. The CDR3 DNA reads TGCGCCAGCAGCCCCCGGGACAGGGTTGACGGCTACACCTTC. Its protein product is CASSPRDRVDGYTF.

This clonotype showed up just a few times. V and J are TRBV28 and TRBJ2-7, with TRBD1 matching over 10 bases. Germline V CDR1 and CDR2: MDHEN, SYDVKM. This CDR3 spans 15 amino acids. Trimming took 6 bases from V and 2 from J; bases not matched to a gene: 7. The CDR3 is CASRDRDRGPYEQYF. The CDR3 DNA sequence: TGTGCCAGCAGGGACCGGGACAGGGGACCCTACGAGCAGTACTTC.

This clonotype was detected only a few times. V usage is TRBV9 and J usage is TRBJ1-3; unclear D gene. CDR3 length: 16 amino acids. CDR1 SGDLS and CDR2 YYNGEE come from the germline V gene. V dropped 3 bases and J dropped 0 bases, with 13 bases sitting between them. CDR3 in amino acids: CASSAGRPVSGNTIYF. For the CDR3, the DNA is TGTGCCAGCAGCGCCGGACGGCCAGTCTCTGGAAACACCATATATTTT. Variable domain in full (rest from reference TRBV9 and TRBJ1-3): DSGVTQTPKHLITATGQRVTLRCSPRSGDLSVYWYQQSLDQGLQFLIQYYNGEERAKGNILERFSAQQFPDLHSELNLSSLELGDSALYFCASSAGRPVSGNTIYFGEGSWLTVV.

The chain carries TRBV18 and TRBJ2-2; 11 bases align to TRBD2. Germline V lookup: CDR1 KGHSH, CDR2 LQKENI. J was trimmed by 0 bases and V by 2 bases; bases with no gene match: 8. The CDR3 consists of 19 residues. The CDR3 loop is CASSPSLLAGGANTGELFF. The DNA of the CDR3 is TGTGCCAGCTCACCAAGTCTCCTAGCGGGGGGCGCGAACACCGGGGAGCTGTTTTTT. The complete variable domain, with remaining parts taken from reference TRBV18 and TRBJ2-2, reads NAGVMQNPRHLVRRRGQEARLRCSPMKGHSHVYWYRQLPEEGLKFMVYLQKENIIDESGMPKERFSAEFPKEGPSILRIQQVVRGDSAAYFCASSPSLLAGGANTGELFFGEGSRLTVL.

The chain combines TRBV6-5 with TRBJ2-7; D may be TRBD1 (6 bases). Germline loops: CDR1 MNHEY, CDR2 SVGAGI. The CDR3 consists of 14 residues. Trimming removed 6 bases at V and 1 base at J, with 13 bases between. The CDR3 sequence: CASRQGSSSYEQYF. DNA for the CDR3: TGTGCCAGCAGGCAGGGGTCCTCTTCCTACGAGCAGTACTTC.

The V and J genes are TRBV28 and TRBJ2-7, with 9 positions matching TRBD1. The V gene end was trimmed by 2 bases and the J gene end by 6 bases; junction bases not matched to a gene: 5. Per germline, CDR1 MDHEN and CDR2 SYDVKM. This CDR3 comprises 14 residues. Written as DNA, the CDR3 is TGTGCCAGCAGTTTAGGAGGACAGGGGTTCGAGCAGTACTTC. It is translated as CASSLGGQGFEQYF.

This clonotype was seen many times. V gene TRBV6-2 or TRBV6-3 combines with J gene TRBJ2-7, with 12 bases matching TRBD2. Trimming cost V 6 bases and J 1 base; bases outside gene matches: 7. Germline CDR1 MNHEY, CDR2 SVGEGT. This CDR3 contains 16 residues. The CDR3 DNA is TGTGCCAGCAGGGGGACTAGCGGGCGGATATCCTACGAGCAGTACTTC. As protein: CASRGTSGRISYEQYF.

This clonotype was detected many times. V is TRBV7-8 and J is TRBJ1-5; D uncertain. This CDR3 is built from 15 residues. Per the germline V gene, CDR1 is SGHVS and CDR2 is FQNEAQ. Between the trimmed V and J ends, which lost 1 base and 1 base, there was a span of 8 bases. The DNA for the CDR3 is TGTGCCAGCAGCTTAGGGGGAAGGAGCAATCAGCCCCAGCATTTT. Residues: CASSLGGRSNQPQHF.

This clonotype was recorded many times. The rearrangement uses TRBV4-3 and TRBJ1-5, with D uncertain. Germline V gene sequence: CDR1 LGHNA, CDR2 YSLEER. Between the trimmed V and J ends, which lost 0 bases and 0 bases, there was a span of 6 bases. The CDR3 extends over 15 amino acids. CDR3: CASSQDFYSNQPQHF. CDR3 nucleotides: TGCGCCAGCAGCCAAGATTTTTATAGCAATCAGCCCCAGCATTTT.

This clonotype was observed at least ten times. The chain's CDR3 is CASSYYLAGGSTDTQYF. Written as DNA, the CDR3 is TGTGCCAGCAGTTACTATCTAGCGGGAGGCTCAACAGATACGCAGTATTTT. The chain has TRBV6-2 or TRBV6-3 and TRBJ2-3; 11 bases fit TRBD2. V lost 1 base, J lost 3 bases, and 6 bases stayed unmatched. Germline values: CDR1 MNHEY, CDR2 SVGEGT. This CDR3 is 17 amino acids long.

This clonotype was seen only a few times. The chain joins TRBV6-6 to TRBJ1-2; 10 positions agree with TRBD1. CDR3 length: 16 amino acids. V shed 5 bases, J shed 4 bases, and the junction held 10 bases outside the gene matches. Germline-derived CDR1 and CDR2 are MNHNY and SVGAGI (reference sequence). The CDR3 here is CASSQQGQGPGYGYTF. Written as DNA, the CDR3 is TGTGCCAGCAGTCAACAGGGACAGGGGCCGGGCTATGGCTACACCTTC.

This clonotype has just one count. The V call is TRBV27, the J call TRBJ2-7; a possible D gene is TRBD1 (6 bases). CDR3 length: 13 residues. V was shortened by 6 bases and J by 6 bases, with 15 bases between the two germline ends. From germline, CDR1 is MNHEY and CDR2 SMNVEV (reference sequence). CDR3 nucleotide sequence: TGTGCCAGCAGCCTGGGGGCGGATCGCGAGCAGTACTTC. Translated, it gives CASSLGADREQYF.

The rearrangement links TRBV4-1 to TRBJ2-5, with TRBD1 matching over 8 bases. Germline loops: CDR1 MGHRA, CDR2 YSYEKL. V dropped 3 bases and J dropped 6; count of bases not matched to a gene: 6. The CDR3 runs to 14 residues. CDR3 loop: CASSQAGQGQTQYF. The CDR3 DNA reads TGCGCCAGCAGCCAGGCCGGACAGGGACAGACCCAGTACTTC.

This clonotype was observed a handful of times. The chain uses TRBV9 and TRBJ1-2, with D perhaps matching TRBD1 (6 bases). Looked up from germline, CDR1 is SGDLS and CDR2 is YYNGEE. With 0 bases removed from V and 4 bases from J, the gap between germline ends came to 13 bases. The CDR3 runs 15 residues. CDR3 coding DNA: TGTGCCAGCAGCGTAGAGGGGCAGGGGAGCTATGGCTACACCTTC. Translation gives CASSVEGQGSYGYTF.